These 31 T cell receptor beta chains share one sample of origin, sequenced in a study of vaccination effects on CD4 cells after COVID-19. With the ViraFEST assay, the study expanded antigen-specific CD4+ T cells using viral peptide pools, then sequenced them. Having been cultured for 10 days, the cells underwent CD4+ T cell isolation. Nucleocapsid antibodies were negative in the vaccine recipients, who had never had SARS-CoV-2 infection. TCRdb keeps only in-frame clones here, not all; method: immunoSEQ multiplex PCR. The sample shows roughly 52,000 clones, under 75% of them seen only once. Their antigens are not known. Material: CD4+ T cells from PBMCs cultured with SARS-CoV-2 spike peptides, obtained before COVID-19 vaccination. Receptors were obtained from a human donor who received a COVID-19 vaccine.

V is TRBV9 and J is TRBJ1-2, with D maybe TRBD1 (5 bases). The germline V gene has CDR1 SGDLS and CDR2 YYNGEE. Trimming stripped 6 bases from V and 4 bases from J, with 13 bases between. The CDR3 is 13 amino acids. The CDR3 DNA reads TGTGCCAGCATGGGAGGGGCGGGCTATGGCTACACCTTC. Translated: CASMGGAGYGYTF.

Here the CDR3 reads CASSPAPRYTF. CDR3 DNA sequence: TGTGCCAGCAGTCCCGCCCCTCGCTACACCTTC. The rearrangement joins TRBV28 to TRBJ1-2; no reliable D call. The CDR3 has 11 residues. Germline V gene lookup returns CDR1 MDHEN and CDR2 SYDVKM. Trimming removed 5 bases at V and 9 bases at J, with 10 bases between.

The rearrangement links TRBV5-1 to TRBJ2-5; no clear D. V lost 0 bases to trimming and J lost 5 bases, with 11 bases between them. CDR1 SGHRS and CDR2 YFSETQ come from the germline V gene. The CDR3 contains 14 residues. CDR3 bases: TGCGCCAGCAGCTTGGAAGGTAGGGCGGAGACCCAGTACTTC. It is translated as CASSLEGRAETQYF.

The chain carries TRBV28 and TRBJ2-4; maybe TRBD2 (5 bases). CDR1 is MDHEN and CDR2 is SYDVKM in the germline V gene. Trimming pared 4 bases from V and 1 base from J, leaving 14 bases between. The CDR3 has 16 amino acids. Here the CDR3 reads CASSSAGFRAKNIQYF. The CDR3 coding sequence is TGTGCCAGCAGTTCGGCGGGCTTCAGGGCCAAAAACATTCAGTACTTC. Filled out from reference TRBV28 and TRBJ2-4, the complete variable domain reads DVKVTQSSRYLVKRTGEKVFLECVQDMDHENMFWYRQDPGLGLRLIYFSYDVKMKEKGDIPEGYSVSREKKERFSLILESASTNQTSMYLCASSSAGFRAKNIQYFGAGTRLSVL.

In nucleotides, the CDR3 is TGCGCCAGCAGCTTGGCCGTGGGTACAGATACGCAGTATTTT. Amino acid sequence: CASSLAVGTDTQYF. V usage is TRBV5-1 and J usage is TRBJ2-3; D ambiguous. CDR1 and CDR2 from the germline V gene are SGHRS and YFSETQ. Trimming left V 0 bases short and J 3 bases short, with 8 bases between. The CDR3 contains 14 residues. The complete variable domain, with remaining parts taken from reference TRBV5-1 and TRBJ2-3, reads KAGVTQTPRYLIKTRGQQVTLSCSPISGHRSVSWYQQTPGQGLQFLFEYFSETQRNKGNFPGRFSGRQFSNSRSEMNVSTLELGDSALYLCASSLAVGTDTQYFGPGTRLTVL.

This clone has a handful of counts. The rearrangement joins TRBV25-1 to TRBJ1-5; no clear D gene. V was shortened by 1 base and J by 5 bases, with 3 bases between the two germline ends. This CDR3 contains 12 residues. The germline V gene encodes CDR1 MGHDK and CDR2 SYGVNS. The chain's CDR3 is CASSESDQPQHF. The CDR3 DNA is TGTGCCAGCAGTGAATCTGATCAGCCCCAGCATTTT.

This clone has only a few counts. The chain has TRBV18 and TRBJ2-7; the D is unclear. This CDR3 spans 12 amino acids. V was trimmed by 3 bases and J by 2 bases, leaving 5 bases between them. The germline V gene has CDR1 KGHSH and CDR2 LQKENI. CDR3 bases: TGTGCCAGCTCACCGGAGCCCTACGAGCAGTACTTC. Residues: CASSPEPYEQYF.

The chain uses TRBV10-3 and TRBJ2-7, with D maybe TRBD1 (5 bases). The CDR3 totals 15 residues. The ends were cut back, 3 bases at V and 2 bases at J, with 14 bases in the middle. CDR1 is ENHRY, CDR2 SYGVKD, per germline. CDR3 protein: CAISDLGQGTYEQYF. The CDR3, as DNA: TGTGCCATCAGTGACCTGGGGCAGGGCACCTACGAGCAGTACTTC.

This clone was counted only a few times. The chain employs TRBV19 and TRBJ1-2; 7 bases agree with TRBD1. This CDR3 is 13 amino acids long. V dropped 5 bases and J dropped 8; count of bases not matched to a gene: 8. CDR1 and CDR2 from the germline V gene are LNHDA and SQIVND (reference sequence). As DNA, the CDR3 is TGTGCCAGTAGTTCGACAGGGCCGCTAGGCTACACCTTC. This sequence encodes CASSSTGPLGYTF.

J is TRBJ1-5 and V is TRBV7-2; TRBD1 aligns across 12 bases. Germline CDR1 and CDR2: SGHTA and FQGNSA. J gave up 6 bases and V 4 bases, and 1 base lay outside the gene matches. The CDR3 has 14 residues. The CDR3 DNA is TGTGCCAGCAGCTGGGACAGGGGGCTTCAGCCCCAGCATTTT. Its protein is CASSWDRGLQPQHF.

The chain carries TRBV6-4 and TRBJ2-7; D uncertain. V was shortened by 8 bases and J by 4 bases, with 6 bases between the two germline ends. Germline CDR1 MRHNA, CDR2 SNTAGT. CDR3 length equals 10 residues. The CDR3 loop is CASGLYEQYF. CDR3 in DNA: TGTGCCAGCGGTTTATACGAGCAGTACTTC.

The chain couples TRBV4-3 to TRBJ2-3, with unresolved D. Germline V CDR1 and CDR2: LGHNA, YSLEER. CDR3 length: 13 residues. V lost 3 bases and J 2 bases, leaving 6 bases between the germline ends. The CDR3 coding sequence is TGCGCCAGCAGCCATACTCCCACAGATACGCAGTATTTT. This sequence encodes CASSHTPTDTQYF.

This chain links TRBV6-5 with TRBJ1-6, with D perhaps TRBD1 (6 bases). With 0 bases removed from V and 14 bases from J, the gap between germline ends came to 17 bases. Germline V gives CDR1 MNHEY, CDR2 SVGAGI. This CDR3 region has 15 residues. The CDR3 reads CASSYSSGGRGSLHF. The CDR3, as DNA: TGTGCCAGCAGTTACTCGAGCGGGGGGCGCGGATCCCTCCACTTT.

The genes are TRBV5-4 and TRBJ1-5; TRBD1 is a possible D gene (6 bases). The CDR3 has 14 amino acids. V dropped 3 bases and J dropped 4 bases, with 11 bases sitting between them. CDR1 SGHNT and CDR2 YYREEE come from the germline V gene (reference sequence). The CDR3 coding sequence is TGTGCCAGCAGCTCCAAGGGGGAGAATCAGCCCCAGCATTTT. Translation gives CASSSKGENQPQHF.

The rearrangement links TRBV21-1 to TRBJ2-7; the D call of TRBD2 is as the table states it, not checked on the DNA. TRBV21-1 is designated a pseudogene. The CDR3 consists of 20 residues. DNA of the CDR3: TGTCCCGACCCCGCTCCGCCTTACCCATTCTCACCGGGTTTTTCCTACGAGCAGTACTTC. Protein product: CPDPAPPYPFSPGFSYEQYF.

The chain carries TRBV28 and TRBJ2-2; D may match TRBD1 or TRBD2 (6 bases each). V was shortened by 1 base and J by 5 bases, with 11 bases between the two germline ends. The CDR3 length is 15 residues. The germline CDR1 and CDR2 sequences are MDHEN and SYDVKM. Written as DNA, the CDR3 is TGTGCCAGCAGTTTATTCAGAGGGGGGACCGGGGAGCTGTTTTTT. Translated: CASSLFRGGTGELFF.

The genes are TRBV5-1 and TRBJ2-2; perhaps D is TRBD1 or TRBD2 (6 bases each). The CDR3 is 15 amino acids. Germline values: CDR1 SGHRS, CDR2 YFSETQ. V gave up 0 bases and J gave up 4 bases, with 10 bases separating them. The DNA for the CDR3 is TGCGCCAGCAGCTTGGTACAGGGAGGCACCGGGGAGCTGTTTTTT. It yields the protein CASSLVQGGTGELFF.

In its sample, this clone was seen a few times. In DNA, the CDR3 is TGTGCCAGCAGCCGGGGACTAGCGGTCGAGCAGTACTTC. Translating gives CASSRGLAVEQYF. The chain has TRBV7-9 and TRBJ2-7, with 11 bases fitting TRBD2. The V and J ends lost 5 bases and 6 bases, in that order; junction bases with no gene match: 3. CDR1 and CDR2 from the germline V gene are SEHNR and FQNEAQ (reference sequence). The CDR3 consists of 13 residues.

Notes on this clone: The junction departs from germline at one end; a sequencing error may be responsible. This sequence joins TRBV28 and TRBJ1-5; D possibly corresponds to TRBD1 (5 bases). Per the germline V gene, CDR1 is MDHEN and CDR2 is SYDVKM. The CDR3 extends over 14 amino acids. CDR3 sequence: CASTLMTRGQPQHF. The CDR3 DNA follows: TGTGCCAGCACTTTAATGACACGGGGGCAGCCCCAGCATTTT.

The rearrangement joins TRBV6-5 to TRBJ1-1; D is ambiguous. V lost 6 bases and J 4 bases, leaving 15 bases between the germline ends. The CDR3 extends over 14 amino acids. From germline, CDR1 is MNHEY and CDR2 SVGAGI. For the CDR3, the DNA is TGTGCCAGCAGCGTCACATCCTGGATCACTGAAGCTTTCTTT. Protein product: CASSVTSWITEAFF.

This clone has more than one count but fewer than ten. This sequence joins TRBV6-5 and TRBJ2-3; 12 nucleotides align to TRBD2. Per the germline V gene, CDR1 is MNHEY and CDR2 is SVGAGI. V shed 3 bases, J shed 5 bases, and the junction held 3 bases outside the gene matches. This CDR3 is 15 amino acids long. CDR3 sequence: CASSYQGLAGDTQYF. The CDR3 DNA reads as TGTGCCAGCAGTTATCAGGGACTAGCGGGAGATACGCAGTATTTT.

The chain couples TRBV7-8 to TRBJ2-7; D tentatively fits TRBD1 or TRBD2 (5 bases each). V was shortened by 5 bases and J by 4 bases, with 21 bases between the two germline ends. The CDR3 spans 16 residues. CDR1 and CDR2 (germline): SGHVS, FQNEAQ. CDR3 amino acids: CASSPPDSPRGYEQYF. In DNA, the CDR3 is TGTGCCAGCAGCCCACCAGACAGTCCCCGGGGTTACGAGCAGTACTTC. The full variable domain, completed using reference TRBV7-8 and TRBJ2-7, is GAGVSQSPRYKVAKRGQDVALRCDPISGHVSLFWYQQALGQGPEFLTYFQNEAQLDKSGLPSDRFFAERPEGSVSTLKIQRTQQEDSAVYLCASSPPDSPRGYEQYFGPGTRLTVT.

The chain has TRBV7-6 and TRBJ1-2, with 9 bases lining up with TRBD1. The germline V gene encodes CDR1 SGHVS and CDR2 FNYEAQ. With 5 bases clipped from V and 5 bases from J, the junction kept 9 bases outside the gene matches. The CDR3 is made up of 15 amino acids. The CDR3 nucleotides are TGTGCCAGCAGCCCGCAACAGGGGGCGAGATATGGCTACACCTTC. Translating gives CASSPQQGARYGYTF. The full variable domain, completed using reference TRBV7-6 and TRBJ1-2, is GAGVSQSPRYKVTKRGQDVALRCDPISGHVSLYWYRQALGQGPEFLTYFNYEAQQDKSGLPNDRFSAERPEGSISTLTIQRTEQRDSAMYRCASSPQQGARYGYTFGSGTRLTVV.

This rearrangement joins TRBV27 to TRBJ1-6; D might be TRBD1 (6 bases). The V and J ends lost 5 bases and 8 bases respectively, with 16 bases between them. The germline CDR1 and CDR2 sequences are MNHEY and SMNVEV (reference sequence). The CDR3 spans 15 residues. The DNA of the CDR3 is TGTGCCAGCAGTCCCCTACAGGGAAGATATTCACCCCTCCACTTT. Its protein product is CASSPLQGRYSPLHF.

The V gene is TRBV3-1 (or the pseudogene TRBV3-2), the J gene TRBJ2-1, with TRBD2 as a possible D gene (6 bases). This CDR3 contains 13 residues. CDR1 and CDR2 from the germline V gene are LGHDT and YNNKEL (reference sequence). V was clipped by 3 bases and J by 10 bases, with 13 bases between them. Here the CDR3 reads CASSQGEVGEQFF. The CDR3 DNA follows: TGTGCCAGCAGCCAGGGGGAGGTCGGAGAGCAGTTCTTC.

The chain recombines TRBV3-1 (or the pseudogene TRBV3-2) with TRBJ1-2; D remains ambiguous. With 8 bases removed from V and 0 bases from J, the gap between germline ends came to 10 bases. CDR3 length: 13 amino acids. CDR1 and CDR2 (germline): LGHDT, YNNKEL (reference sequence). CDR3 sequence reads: CASAPQANYGYTF. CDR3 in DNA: TGTGCCAGCGCTCCCCAAGCTAACTATGGCTACACCTTC.

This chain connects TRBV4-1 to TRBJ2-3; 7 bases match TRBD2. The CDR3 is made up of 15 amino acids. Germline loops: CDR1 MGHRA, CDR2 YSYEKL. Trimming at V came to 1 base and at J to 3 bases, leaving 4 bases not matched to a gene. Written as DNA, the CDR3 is TGCGCCAGCAGCCAAGGTCTGCGGGGGACAGATACGCAGTATTTT. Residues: CASSQGLRGTDTQYF.

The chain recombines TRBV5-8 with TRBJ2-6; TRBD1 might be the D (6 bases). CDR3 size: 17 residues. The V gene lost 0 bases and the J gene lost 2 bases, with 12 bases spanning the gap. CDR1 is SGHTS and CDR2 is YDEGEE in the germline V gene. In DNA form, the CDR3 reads TGTGCCAGCAGCTTGGTGTCTGGGGGCGCTGGGGCCAACGTCCTGACTTTC. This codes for CASSLVSGGAGANVLTF.

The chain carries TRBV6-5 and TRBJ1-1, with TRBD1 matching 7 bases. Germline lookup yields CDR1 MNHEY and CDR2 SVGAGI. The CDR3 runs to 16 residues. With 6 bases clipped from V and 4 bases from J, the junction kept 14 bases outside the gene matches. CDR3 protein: CASSYRGGFRSTEAFF. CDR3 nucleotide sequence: TGTGCCAGCAGCTACAGGGGTGGATTTCGAAGCACTGAAGCTTTCTTT.

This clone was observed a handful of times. As DNA, the CDR3 is TGTGCCAGCAGCACTTGGACAGGGAACACTGAAGCTTTCTTT. It yields the protein CASSTWTGNTEAFF. This chain connects TRBV7-2 to TRBJ1-1; 7 bases fit TRBD1. The trim removed 5 bases at V and 1 base at J, leaving 4 bases unmatched. Germline V gene data show CDR1 as SGHTA and CDR2 as FQGNSA. The CDR3 extends over 14 amino acids.

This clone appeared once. DNA for the CDR3: TGTGCCAGCAGTTCAACCGGACACATGAACACTGAAGCTTTCTTT. Translating gives CASSSTGHMNTEAFF. J is TRBJ1-1 and V is TRBV28, with D perhaps matching TRBD1 (5 bases). From germline, CDR1 is MDHEN and CDR2 SYDVKM. The CDR3 runs 15 residues. Trimming removed 4 bases from V and 0 bases from J, with 12 bases in between.